This T cell receptor (beta chain) comes out of a study of cytomegalovirus exposure and HLA in healthy donors. General study points: Researchers catalogued about 150 TCR beta chains as cytomegalovirus-associated.

Amplification used 60 Vbeta primers and 13 Jbeta primers. Sequencing used immunoSEQ multiplex PCR; TCRdb keeps in-frame clones, though not all of them. This table holds about 110,000 clones, approximately 69% found once. About this clone itself: The antigen is unknown.

The sequenced sample was PBMCs. This TCR was recovered from a man younger than 45 in good health and CMV-seronegative.

The CDR3 is CASSTPQGAKGYTF. CDR3 nucleotide sequence: TGTGCCAGCAGTACGCCCCAGGGGGCGAAGGGCTACACCTTC. This chain joins TRBV28 and TRBJ1-2; 8 positions agree with TRBD1. V lost 5 bases to trimming and J lost 8 bases; unmatched junction nucleotides: 10. Germline CDR1 is MDHEN and CDR2 is SYDVKM. The CDR3 has 14 residues.